Listed below are T cell receptor beta chains from one sample, sequenced in a study of T-cell memory formation after mild COVID-19. TCRdb re-called the 5' RACE reads through MiXCR, storing one row per CDR3 protein. The sample lists more than 300,000 distinct CDR3 sequences, around an eighth seen once, with 21% in the top ten. What was sequenced was PBMCs or a T cell subset sorted from them (not recorded which). The receptors originated from a man aged 18 to 29 who had mild COVID-19 (a few samples of this study predate the infection). Cell type and time point are not known. The CDR3 runs from the conserved cysteine through the conserved F or W. D genes are given only for firm matches. Clone size is given for some rows only: seen once, a few or many times, or a class if the clone is expanded.

J gene	V gene	clone size	CDR3 length	D gene	CDR3 DNA	CDR3 protein
TRBJ2-7	TRBV5-5	many	15	-	TGTGCCAGCAGCCCATGGGGGGCTGCAGCCTACGAGCAGTACTTC	CASSPWGAAAYEQYF
TRBJ1-5	TRBV7-2	-	12	-	TGTGCCAGCAGCTGCTGCAATCAGCCCCAGCATTTT	CASSCCNQPQHF
TRBJ1-2	TRBV30	-	12	-	TGTGCCTGGAACATCGCGGACGGGGGCTACACCTTC	CAWNIADGGYTF
TRBJ2-3	TRBV7-2	many	16	-	TGTGCCAGCAGCCCAGGCGGTCGCGGGGGCACAGATACGCAGTATTTT	CASSPGGRGGTDTQYF
TRBJ2-1	TRBV2	few	16	-	TGTGCCACCTCCTCGGACTCGGGGAGTCACGGCAATGAGCAGTTCTTC	CATSSDSGSHGNEQFF
TRBJ2-1	TRBV5-1	-	15	-	TGCGCCAGCAGTCTCGGGGGGACAACCTACAATGAGCAGTTCTTC	CASSLGGTTYNEQFF
TRBJ1-5	TRBV28	few	14	-	TGTGCCAGCCTTCCCGGGGATAGAAATCAGCCCCAGCATTTT	CASLPGDRNQPQHF
TRBJ2-5	TRBV7-2	-	13	TRBD1	TGTGCCAGCAGCTCTCAGGGGGAAGGGACCCAGTACTTC	CASSSQGEGTQYF
TRBJ1-4	TRBV7-9	-	12	-	TGTGCCAGCAGCTTGAGTAATGAAAAACTGTTTTTT	CASSLSNEKLFF
TRBJ1-1	TRBV20-1	-	12	-	TGCAGTGCTCCTTGGGGAGTCACTGAAGCTTTCTTT	CSAPWGVTEAFF